A single sample gave rise to the 30 T cell receptor beta chains below, sequenced in a study of T cell clonality in common variable immunodeficiency. The method was immunoSEQ multiplex PCR; TCRdb's version includes in-frame clones alone and lacks a portion of them. Recorded here are 25,000 to 35,000 clones, none singletons. The source material was peripheral blood mononuclear cells. The receptors were sampled from a person aged 18 to 70 in good health.

Ten or more counts support this clone. The read falls 3 residues short of the CDR3 end, and the missing part is taken from the germline J gene. The chain uses TRBV2 and TRBJ1-3, with D unresolved. V dropped 11 bases and J dropped 0 bases, with 11 bases sitting between them. The CDR3 length is 13 residues. Per germline, CDR1 SNHLY and CDR2 FYNNEI. CDR3 residues: CASLQLSGNTIYF. Partial CDR3 DNA: TGTGCCTCCCTTCAACTCTCTGGAAACACC. Drawing the rest from reference TRBV2 and TRBJ1-3, the complete variable domain is EPEVTQTPSHQVTQMGQEVILRCVPISNHLYFYWYRQILGQKVEFLVSFYNNEISEKSEIFDDQFSVERPDGSNFTLKIRSTKLEDSAMYFCASLQLSGNTIYFGEGSWLTVV.

Ten or more counts support this clone. The read gets to within 3 residues of the CDR3 end, and the germline J gene fills in the rest. The same CDR3 arises from other DNA sequences in this sample as well. V gene TRBV19 combines with J gene TRBJ2-3, with 10 nucleotides matching TRBD2. V dropped 8 bases and J dropped 5; count of bases not matched to a gene: 10. CDR1 and CDR2 (germline): LNHDA, SQIVND (reference sequence). There are 15 residues in the CDR3. The covered CDR3 bases are TGTGCCAGTGCCTCTAGCGGGAGATTTTTAGATACG. This sequence encodes CASASSGRFLDT. The full CDR3 sequence reads CASASSGRFLDTQYF.

This clone has a handful of counts. The read terminates 3 residues ahead of where the CDR3 ends, so the germline J gene completes it. This chain links TRBV2 with TRBJ2-5; TRBD2 matches at 12 bases. Germline V CDR1 and CDR2: SNHLY, FYNNEI. The CDR3 sequence is 16 residues long. V dropped 6 bases and J dropped 5; count of bases not matched to a gene: 10. This chain's CDR3 is CASSKLAGGPWETQYF. The part of the CDR3 DNA that was read is TGTGCCAGCAGCAAGCTAGCGGGAGGGCCATGGGAGACC. Filled out from reference TRBV2 and TRBJ2-5, the complete variable domain reads EPEVTQTPSHQVTQMGQEVILRCVPISNHLYFYWYRQILGQKVEFLVSFYNNEISEKSEIFDDQFSVERPDGSNFTLKIRSTKLEDSAMYFCASSKLAGGPWETQYFGPGTRLLVL.

This clone was observed many times. Coverage ceases 3 residues before the CDR3 finishes, and the germline J gene fills in the end. V usage is TRBV20-1 and J usage is TRBJ2-5; the D gene is possibly TRBD1 (5 bases). The CDR3 consists of 15 residues. Germline values: CDR1 DFQATT, CDR2 SNEGSKA (reference sequence). Between the trimmed V and J ends, which lost 2 bases and 5 bases, there was a span of 18 bases. The sequenced part of the CDR3 DNA is TGCAGTGCTAGAACTCTGGCAGGGCTATGGGAGACC. This encodes CSARTLAGLWET. The CDR3 in its entirety is CSARTLAGLWETQYF.

The sample holds a few counts of this clone. Partial CDR3 DNA: TGCAGTGCTGAGGGACAGCTAAACACTGAA. Its protein product is CSAEGQLNTE. The complete CDR3 sequence is CSAEGQLNTEAFF. The chain recombines TRBV20-1 with TRBJ1-1; 7 positions match TRBD1. The CDR3 is cut off 3 residues early in the read; its end comes from the germline J gene. The V and J ends lost 5 bases and 2 bases, in that order; junction bases with no gene match: 5. This CDR3 comprises 13 residues. Germline CDR1 DFQATT, CDR2 SNEGSKA (reference sequence).

To note about this clone: The read gets to within 3 residues of the CDR3 end, and the germline J gene fills in the rest. The chain recombines TRBV5-1 with TRBJ2-7, with D perhaps matching TRBD1 (5 bases). The length of the CDR3 is 14 residues. V lost 4 bases and J 3 bases, leaving 14 bases between the germline ends. Germline V CDR1 and CDR2: SGHRS, YFSETQ. CDR3 DNA (partial): TGCGCCAGCAGCCCCAGACAGTTACGCTACGAG. Protein product: CASSPRQLRYE. The full CDR3 protein is CASSPRQLRYEQYF.

This clone appeared a few times. The read finishes 3 residues shy of the CDR3 end, and the germline J gene is used to complete it. The chain links TRBV20-1 to TRBJ2-3; TRBD2 matches 8 bases. Germline V gene data show CDR1 as DFQATT and CDR2 as SNEGSKA (reference sequence). This CDR3 comprises 14 residues. The covered CDR3 bases are TGCAGTGCTCTAGGACTAGCTGTCACGGAGACG. Translated: CSALGLAVTET. The CDR3 in its entirety is CSALGLAVTETQYF.

This clone was counted ten times or more. The CDR3 extends 3 residues past the end of the read, so its final part is completed from the germline J gene. This chain connects TRBV11-2 to TRBJ2-1; D gene uncertain. The CDR3 contains 13 residues. Germline CDR1 is SGHAT and CDR2 is FQNNGV. Trimming cost V 1 base and J 8 bases, with 9 bases left between them. The DNA read from the CDR3 is TGTGCCAGCAGCTTAGTCTCCGACTATGAG. Encoded protein: CASSLVSDYE. In full, the CDR3 is CASSLVSDYEQFF.

About this clone: The read ends 3 residues shy of where the CDR3 ends; the end is completed using the germline J gene. The chain is built from TRBV19 and TRBJ2-7, with 8 bases fitting TRBD2. Germline CDR1 and CDR2: LNHDA and SQIVND (reference sequence). CDR3 length: 13 residues. V lost 3 bases, J lost 4 bases, and 2 bases stayed unmatched. The sequenced CDR3 bases are TGTGCCAGTAGTATGTCGGGGGGGTACGAG. Protein sequence: CASSMSGGYE. The CDR3 as a whole reads CASSMSGGYEQYF.

This clone occurred a few times. With the read ending 3 residues before the CDR3 end, the germline J gene is used to fill in that end. This chain connects TRBV11-3 to TRBJ1-4; no clear D gene. With 1 base removed from V and 8 bases from J, the gap between germline ends came to 14 bases. The CDR3 totals 15 residues. Looked up from germline, CDR1 is SGHNT and CDR2 is YENEEA. CDR3 bases read: TGTGCCAGCAGCTTAGTTCACCCTACCTTGGAAAAA. This gives the protein CASSLVHPTLEK. Given in full, the CDR3 is CASSLVHPTLEKLFF.

For this clone: A junction boundary mismatches the germline segment, possibly from a read error. The read halts 3 residues ahead of the CDR3 end, with the missing end drawn from the germline J gene. The gene calls are TRBV7-8 and TRBJ2-1; D not certain. Germline V lookup: CDR1 SGHVS, CDR2 FQNEAQ. This CDR3 has 15 amino acids. Partial CDR3 DNA: TGTGCCAGCTGCTTCCAGTCGCGCGGCGACCCTGAG. Its translation: CASCFQSRGDPE. The whole CDR3 sequence reads CASCFQSRGDPEQFF.

By share of the sample, this clone is medium-sized. The CDR3 is cut off 3 residues early in the read; its end comes from the germline J gene. The chain recombines TRBV5-5 with TRBJ1-2; weak D call: TRBD1 (6 bases). The CDR3 extends over 12 amino acids. Per the germline V gene, CDR1 is SGHKS and CDR2 is YYEKEE (reference sequence). The DNA read from the CDR3 is TGTGCCAGCAGCTTGCACAGGGACGGC. Residues: CASSLHRDG. The entire CDR3 reads CASSLHRDGYTF. The variable domain in full, with the rest retrieved from reference TRBV5-5 and TRBJ1-2, is DAGVTQSPTHLIKTRGQQVTLRCSPISGHKSVSWYQQVLGQGPQFIFQYYEKEERGRGNFPDRFSARQFPNYSSELNVNALLLGDSALYLCASSLHRDGYTFGSGTRLTVV.

This clone was detected ten times or more. The read ends 3 residues before the CDR3 terminus; that terminus is restored from the germline J gene. The V gene is TRBV13, the J gene TRBJ1-2; D unresolved. Trimming took 4 bases from V and 4 from J, leaving 13 bases between them. CDR1 and CDR2 from the germline V gene are PRHDT and FYEKMQ (reference sequence). The CDR3 loop spans 14 amino acids. The CDR3 sequence is CASSSLGGSYGYTF. The CDR3 DNA, read in part, is TGTGCCAGCAGCTCCCTGGGCGGGAGCTATGGC.

As regards this clone: The CDR3 end is not reached by the read, which stops 3 residues before it; the germline J gene fills it in. This sequence joins TRBV6-1 and TRBJ1-2; 10 nucleotides match TRBD1. CDR1 and CDR2 (germline): MNHNS, SASEGT. This CDR3 has 14 residues. This CDR3 is CASSVRDRGYDYTF. The CDR3 DNA, read in part, is TGTGCCAGCAGTGTCCGGGACAGGGGATACGAC.

This clone was counted ten times or more. The CDR3 is cut off 3 residues early in the read; its end comes from the germline J gene. This rearrangement joins TRBV2 to TRBJ2-1, with 7 bases identical to TRBD2. CDR3 length equals 15 residues. J gave up 0 bases and V 6 bases, and 5 bases lay outside the gene matches. The germline V gene has CDR1 SNHLY and CDR2 FYNNEI. This CDR3 is CASRLSGASYNEQFF. CDR3 bases read: TGTGCCAGCAGACTCAGCGGGGCCTCCTACAATGAG. Supplemented by reference TRBV2 and TRBJ2-1, the full variable domain reads EPEVTQTPSHQVTQMGQEVILRCVPISNHLYFYWYRQILGQKVEFLVSFYNNEISEKSEIFDDQFSVERPDGSNFTLKIRSTKLEDSAMYFCASRLSGASYNEQFFGPGTRLTVL.

This clone was observed at least ten times. The missing CDR3 end, 3 residues past where the read stops, is filled in from the germline J gene. This rearrangement joins TRBV19 to TRBJ2-3; TRBD2 aligns across 7 bases. The CDR3 extends over 15 amino acids. Germline values: CDR1 LNHDA, CDR2 SQIVND (reference sequence). The junction had 7 bases not matched to a gene; V was cut back by 3 bases and J by 4 bases. This chain's CDR3 is CASSIMAGDADTQYF. The covered CDR3 bases are TGTGCCAGTAGTATTATGGCGGGAGATGCAGATACG.

Notes on this clone: The read stops 3 residues short of the end of the CDR3; the missing end is completed from the germline J gene. The rearrangement links TRBV7-9 to TRBJ2-1; tentatively, D is TRBD1 (5 bases). V was shortened by 1 base and J by 5 bases, with 9 bases between the two germline ends. Germline CDR1 and CDR2: SEHNR and FQNEAQ (reference sequence). The CDR3 sequence is 14 residues long. The CDR3 protein is CASSLVGPNNEQFF. The sequenced CDR3 bases are TGTGCCAGCAGCTTAGTGGGGCCTAACAATGAG.

This clone was counted at least ten times. The CDR3 end lies 3 residues beyond the end of the read and is filled in from the germline J gene. V usage is TRBV5-1 and J usage is TRBJ2-3; TRBD2 matches 10 bases. Looked up from germline, CDR1 is SGHRS and CDR2 is YFSETQ. Losses at the gene ends were 4 bases for V and 3 bases for J; bases not matched to a gene: 5. The CDR3 spans 15 residues. The CDR3 loop is CASSPSSGSTDTQYF. The sequenced part of the CDR3 DNA is TGCGCCAGCAGCCCCTCTAGCGGGAGTACAGATACG. Combining the CDR3 with reference TRBV5-1 and TRBJ2-3 gives the whole variable domain KAGVTQTPRYLIKTRGQQVTLSCSPISGHRSVSWYQQTPGQGLQFLFEYFSETQRNKGNFPGRFSGRQFSNSRSEMNVSTLELGDSALYLCASSPSSGSTDTQYFGPGTRLTVL.

This clone came up many times. Coverage ceases 3 residues before the CDR3 finishes, and the germline J gene fills in the end. The gene calls are TRBV19 and TRBJ2-7; 7 bases line up with TRBD2. The V and J ends lost 7 bases and 0 bases, in that order; junction bases with no gene match: 6. Germline CDR1 reads LNHDA; CDR2 reads SQIVND (reference sequence). The CDR3 loop spans 14 amino acids. Partial CDR3 DNA: TGTGCCAGTAACCCTGGCGGGAGCTCCTACGAG. It is translated as CASNPGGSSYE. The CDR3 in full is CASNPGGSSYEQYF.

This clone was seen at least ten times. The read is 3 residues too short to cover the CDR3 end, so that end is filled in from the germline J gene. This chain connects TRBV30 to TRBJ2-1; D possibly corresponds to TRBD1 (6 bases). Trimming took 6 bases from V and 7 from J, leaving 16 bases between them. The CDR3 is made up of 13 amino acids. Germline CDR1 and CDR2: GTSNPN and SVGIG (reference sequence). CDR3 amino acids: CACNRVMWNEQFF. CDR3 DNA, as far as it was read: TGTGCCTGCAACAGGGTTATGTGGAATGAG.

This clone was observed a handful of times. The CDR3 end lies 3 residues beyond the end of the read and is filled in from the germline J gene. This chain uses TRBV2 with TRBJ1-2, with 7 bases that match TRBD1. CDR3 length equals 13 residues. Germline V gene lookup returns CDR1 SNHLY and CDR2 FYNNEI. V shed 8 bases, J shed 1 base, and the junction held 4 bases outside the gene matches. The CDR3 sequence: CASRRDSNYGYTF. The sequenced CDR3 bases are TGTGCCAGCCGCCGGGACAGTAACTATGGC.

The table lists this clone with many counts. From the germline J gene comes the end of the CDR3, since the read stops 3 residues before it. The gene calls are TRBV5-1 and TRBJ2-1; TRBD2 matches at 12 bases. Germline V gene lookup returns CDR1 SGHRS and CDR2 YFSETQ. J lost 7 bases, V lost 6 bases, and 8 bases had no gene match. This CDR3 spans 15 amino acids. The CDR3 reads CASKALAGGGNEQFF. The part of the CDR3 DNA that was read is TGCGCCAGCAAGGCTCTAGCGGGAGGGGGGAATGAG.

This clone came up many times. The CDR3 goes on 3 residues after the read ends, and that part is filled in from the germline J gene. The V call is TRBV6-4, the J call TRBJ2-1; 7 positions match TRBD2. V was pared by 0 bases and J by 0 bases, with 2 bases of the junction left unmatched. Per the germline V gene, CDR1 is MRHNA and CDR2 is SNTAGT. The CDR3 loop spans 16 amino acids. The CDR3 here is CASSDSRLASYNEQFF. The sequenced CDR3 bases are TGTGCCAGCAGTGACTCGAGACTAGCCTCCTACAATGAG.

This clone occurred many times. The read terminates 3 residues before the CDR3 end, so the remaining end is supplied by the germline J gene. This chain links TRBV20-1 with TRBJ2-1; 8 bases match TRBD2. The CDR3 sequence is 16 residues long. The V and J ends lost 5 bases and 5 bases, in that order; junction bases with no gene match: 14. Germline assignment: CDR1 DFQATT and CDR2 SNEGSKA (reference sequence). The CDR3 DNA, read in part, is TGCAGTGCTGCCCCTTCGGCGGGAGGTTTCGACAATGAG. Translation: CSAAPSAGGFDNE. The entire CDR3 is CSAAPSAGGFDNEQFF.

This clone was seen repeatedly, ten times or more. The sequenced fragment ends 3 residues before the CDR3 boundary, so the rest is inferred from the germline J gene. The chain links TRBV2 to TRBJ2-5; no clear D. V was clipped by 2 bases and J by 5 bases, with 9 bases between them. The CDR3 has 13 residues. Germline CDR1 reads SNHLY; CDR2 reads FYNNEI. The CDR3 DNA, read in part, is TGTGCCAGCAGTGAAACTCCCACGGAGACC. It yields the protein CASSETPTET. The whole CDR3 protein is CASSETPTETQYF.

The table lists this clone with many counts. The read falls 3 residues short of the CDR3 end, and the missing part is taken from the germline J gene. The V call is TRBV29-1, the J call TRBJ1-1; a possible D gene is TRBD1 (5 bases). CDR1 SQVTM and CDR2 ANQGSEA come from the germline V gene. V lost 2 bases and J 5 bases, leaving 15 bases between the germline ends. The CDR3 consists of 14 residues. The CDR3 reads CSVELGRGETEAFF. Partial CDR3 DNA: TGCAGCGTTGAATTGGGGAGGGGAGAGACTGAA.

In its sample, this clone was seen many times. Sequencing ends 3 residues short of the CDR3 end; the germline J gene provides the rest. The gene calls are TRBV13 and TRBJ2-1; 9 bases are a match to TRBD2. The trim removed 1 base at V and 4 bases at J, leaving 5 bases unmatched. CDR1 is PRHDT and CDR2 is FYEKMQ in the germline V gene (reference sequence). This CDR3 is 16 amino acids long. CDR3 DNA (partial): TGTGCCAGCAGCTTAGCCCTAGCGGGATGGTACAATGAG. It codes for CASSLALAGWYNE. The CDR3 in full is CASSLALAGWYNEQFF.

This clone came up a few times. The CDR3 end is not reached by the read, which stops 3 residues before it; the germline J gene fills it in. The V gene is TRBV30, the J gene TRBJ2-3, with 7 bases identical to TRBD2. This CDR3 contains 11 residues. Germline lookup yields CDR1 GTSNPN and CDR2 SVGIG (reference sequence). This CDR3 reads CAWRGGETQYF. CDR3 DNA (partial): TGTGCCTGGAGGGGGGGGGAGACG.

This clone was recorded at least ten times. The missing CDR3 end, 3 residues past where the read stops, is filled in from the germline J gene. The chain recombines TRBV10-3 with TRBJ2-7; 9 nucleotides agree with TRBD2. Trimming took 6 bases from V and 3 from J; bases not matched to a gene: 15. This CDR3 spans 17 amino acids. Germline V gives CDR1 ENHRY, CDR2 SYGVKD. CDR3 amino acids: CAIRGGAGGLRGYEQYF. The sequenced CDR3 bases are TGTGCCATCAGAGGAGGGGCGGGGGGGCTCCGCGGCTACGAG.

This clone has just a few counts. Read data end 3 residues before the CDR3 end; the end is taken from the germline J gene. The chain combines TRBV30 with TRBJ1-3; 10 bases fit TRBD1. V shed 2 bases, J shed 8 bases, and the junction held 6 bases outside the gene matches. CDR3 length: 14 amino acids. The V gene's germline CDR1 is GTSNPN and CDR2 SVGIG (reference sequence). The CDR3 bases that were read are TGTGCCTGGAGTCCGGGACAGGGGTTAGACACC. Its translation: CAWSPGQGLDT. The CDR3 reads in full as CAWSPGQGLDTIYF.